This TCR beta chain was captured by sequencing in a study of T-cell memory formation after mild COVID-19. In the study overall: Largely, the TCR clusters proved donor specific. Whole-study results and caveats: What remained unconfirmed was the SARS-CoV-2 specificity of second-wave clones peaking on day 37. Clones that shrank (day 15 to 85) were balanced CD4/CD8, whereas later expanders leaned CD4+. Memory from before infection featured some responding clones, which suggests cross-reactive memory joined.

V lost 5 bases to trimming and J lost 1 base; unmatched junction nucleotides: 6. The CDR3 spans 16 residues. CDR1 is MNHNY and CDR2 is SVGAGI in the germline V gene (reference sequence). In this sample, this clonotype turned up a few times. Antigen unknown. TCRdb independently ran MiXCR on the 5' RACE reads; one entry per CDR3 protein. The sample shows about 320,000 distinct CDR3 sequences, around 15% of them seen only once. The clonotype comes from a man between 18 and 35 years old who had mild COVID-19 (a few samples of this study predate the infection). Cell type and time point are not known. The chain uses TRBV6-6 and TRBJ2-3; 10 positions match TRBD2. Specimen: PBMCs or a T cell subset sorted from them (not recorded which). The CDR3 coding sequence is TGTGCCAGCAGTCACCAGCGGGGGGGACGCACAGATACGCAGTATTTT. It specifies CASSHQRGGRTDTQYF.